These 10 T cell receptor beta chains share one sample of origin, sequenced in a study of T-cell reconstitution after alpha-beta-depleted transplantation in children (dated by TCRdb to 2016 to 2017). Libraries were constructed by PCR. Instrument used: Illumina HiSeq 2500. TCR library preparation used molecular barcoding, with unique molecular identifiers applied to normalize quantification of the TCRbeta repertoire. The public reads were reanalyzed by TCRdb: fastp trimming at Q25, MiXCR alignment, in-frame beta chains only. Rows are combined by CDR3 protein, so each entry shows the most common genes and DNA. This sample is represented by hundreds of thousands of distinct CDR3 sequences; roughly 13% of them were singletons. In total, the top ten clones hold approximately 2.1% of the sample. Explained via the paper, the treatment or condition label denotes: allogeneic hematopoietic cell transplantation with graft depleted of TCRalphabeta T cells and CD19 B cells.

Source: PBMCs, mostly from graft donor cells, taken 360 days after TCRalphabeta/CD19-depleted stem cell transplant. The receptors come from a male patient aged 10 to 17 who had a stem cell transplant for acute myeloid leukemia, so the T cells may come from the graft donor.

This clonotype was seen a handful of times. The chain couples TRBV5-4 to TRBJ2-7; 8 bases align to TRBD1. V gave up 0 bases and J gave up 4 bases; unmatched junction bases: 9. Per germline, CDR1 SGHNT and CDR2 YYREEE (reference sequence). CDR3 length equals 16 residues. CDR3: CASSLEGTGGWYEQYF. DNA of the CDR3: TGTGCCAGCAGCTTGGAGGGAACAGGGGGTTGGTACGAGCAGTACTTC. The whole variable domain, remainder taken from reference TRBV5-4 and TRBJ2-7, is ETGVTQSPTHLIKTRGQQVTLRCSSQSGHNTVSWYQQALGQGPQFIFQYYREEENGRGNFPPRFSGLQFPNYSSELNVNALELDDSALYLCASSLEGTGGWYEQYFGPGTRLTVT.

This clonotype was seen only a few times. The chain has TRBV20-1 and TRBJ2-7; D may be TRBD1 (5 bases). This CDR3 comprises 12 residues. The germline V gene has CDR1 DFQATT and CDR2 SNEGSKA (reference sequence). Trimming shortened V by 7 bases and J by 7 bases, and 17 bases separated the two germline ends. CDR3 DNA: TGCAGTGTTAGCACAGGAGAGAGGGAGCAGTACTTC. It codes for CSVSTGEREQYF.

Comment on this clonotype: One junction end disagrees with the germline gene, perhaps due to a read error. The J gene is TRBJ1-1, the V gene TRBV9, with no clear D. The CDR3 loop spans 13 amino acids. Germline lookup yields CDR1 SGDLS and CDR2 YYNGEE. CDR3 DNA sequence: TGTGCCAGCAGCGTGTTAGGGAACCCTGAAGCTTTCTTT. Amino acids: CASSVLGNPEAFF.

The chain uses TRBV4-3 and TRBJ1-1; D ambiguous. The V end was cut by 0 bases, the J end by 5 bases, with 10 bases between. This CDR3 has 14 amino acids. Germline lookup yields CDR1 LGHNA and CDR2 YSLEER. This CDR3 reads CASSQDRGGTEAFF. DNA of the CDR3: TGCGCCAGCAGCCAAGACCGGGGAGGAACTGAAGCTTTCTTT.

Only a few counts were recorded for this clonotype. The chain recombines TRBV20-1 with TRBJ2-4, with TRBD2 identical over 8 bases. CDR1 and CDR2 from the germline V gene are DFQATT and SNEGSKA (reference sequence). V dropped 3 bases and J dropped 7; count of bases not matched to a gene: 8. CDR3 length: 14 residues. Written as DNA, the CDR3 is TGCAGTGCTAGGACGGTCCGGGGGGGGAACATTCAGTACTTC. Protein: CSARTVRGGNIQYF.

J is TRBJ2-4 and V is TRBV12-3 or TRBV12-4, with D perhaps matching TRBD2 (5 bases). With 7 bases removed from V and 3 bases from J, the gap between germline ends came to 13 bases. The CDR3 covers 14 residues. The CDR3 reads CASTDGVGKNIQYF. The CDR3 DNA is TGTGCCAGCACCGACGGGGTGGGCAAAAACATTCAGTACTTC.

With respect to this clonotype: This may stem from a read error, because a much larger clone lies one nucleotide away. The chain carries TRBV7-9 and TRBJ2-1; 9 bases agree with TRBD2. This CDR3 is built from 17 residues. Germline V gene data show CDR1 as SEHNR and CDR2 as FQNEAQ (reference sequence). The CDR3 DNA sequence: TGTGCCAGCAGCTTAGATATCGCTAGCGGGACCTACAATGGGCAGTTCTTC. Amino acid sequence: CASSLDIASGTYNGQFF.

V usage is TRBV29-1 and J usage is TRBJ2-3, with 8 bases aligning to TRBD1. In germline, CDR1 is SQVTM, CDR2 ANQGSEA. The CDR3 has 16 amino acids. The V and J ends lost 5 bases and 0 bases, in that order; junction bases with no gene match: 10. For the CDR3, the DNA is TGCAGCGTTAAGGATCTGGGACAGGCGAGCACAGATACGCAGTATTTT. Translation: CSVKDLGQASTDTQYF.

This clonotype was found many times. V usage is TRBV3-1 and J usage is TRBJ2-1; a weak D match, TRBD2 (7 bases). The germline V and J ends were trimmed by 0 bases and 8 bases, with 20 bases remaining between them. Per germline, CDR1 LGHDT and CDR2 YNNKEL (reference sequence). CDR3 length equals 17 residues. The CDR3 protein is CASSQDGRGLDDYEQFF. DNA for the CDR3: TGTGCCAGCAGCCAAGATGGGCGGGGGCTAGATGACTATGAGCAGTTCTTC.

The chain combines TRBV29-1 with TRBJ2-3; 9 bases match TRBD2. The CDR3 consists of 17 residues. Germline V gives CDR1 SQVTM, CDR2 ANQGSEA. Trimming removed 5 bases from V and 2 bases from J; junction bases left unmatched: 14. CDR3 region: CSVNGGLAGYLTDTQYF. The CDR3 DNA is TGCAGCGTTAACGGAGGCCTAGCGGGATACCTCACAGATACGCAGTATTTT.